This TCR beta chain was captured by sequencing in a study of response to subunit inactivated influenza vaccine. TCRdb re-derived calls from the RT-PCR reads in MiXCR, one entry per CDR3 protein. The sample records hundreds of thousands of distinct CDR3 sequences, approximately 15% being singletons. The germline gives CDR1 SEHNR, CDR2 FQNEAQ (reference sequence). V was shortened by 1 base and J by 4 bases, with 10 bases between the two germline ends. This CDR3 is built from 14 residues. This clonotype was observed a handful of times. Source: PBMCs from blood, taken 14 days before vaccination. The sequence was obtained from a man in his forties or fifties who received an inactivated influenza vaccine. This chain connects TRBV7-9 to TRBJ2-5, with D hard to call. CDR3 sequence: CASSLVGEPETQYF. In DNA, the CDR3 is TGTGCCAGCAGCTTAGTCGGAGAGCCAGAGACCCAGTACTTC.